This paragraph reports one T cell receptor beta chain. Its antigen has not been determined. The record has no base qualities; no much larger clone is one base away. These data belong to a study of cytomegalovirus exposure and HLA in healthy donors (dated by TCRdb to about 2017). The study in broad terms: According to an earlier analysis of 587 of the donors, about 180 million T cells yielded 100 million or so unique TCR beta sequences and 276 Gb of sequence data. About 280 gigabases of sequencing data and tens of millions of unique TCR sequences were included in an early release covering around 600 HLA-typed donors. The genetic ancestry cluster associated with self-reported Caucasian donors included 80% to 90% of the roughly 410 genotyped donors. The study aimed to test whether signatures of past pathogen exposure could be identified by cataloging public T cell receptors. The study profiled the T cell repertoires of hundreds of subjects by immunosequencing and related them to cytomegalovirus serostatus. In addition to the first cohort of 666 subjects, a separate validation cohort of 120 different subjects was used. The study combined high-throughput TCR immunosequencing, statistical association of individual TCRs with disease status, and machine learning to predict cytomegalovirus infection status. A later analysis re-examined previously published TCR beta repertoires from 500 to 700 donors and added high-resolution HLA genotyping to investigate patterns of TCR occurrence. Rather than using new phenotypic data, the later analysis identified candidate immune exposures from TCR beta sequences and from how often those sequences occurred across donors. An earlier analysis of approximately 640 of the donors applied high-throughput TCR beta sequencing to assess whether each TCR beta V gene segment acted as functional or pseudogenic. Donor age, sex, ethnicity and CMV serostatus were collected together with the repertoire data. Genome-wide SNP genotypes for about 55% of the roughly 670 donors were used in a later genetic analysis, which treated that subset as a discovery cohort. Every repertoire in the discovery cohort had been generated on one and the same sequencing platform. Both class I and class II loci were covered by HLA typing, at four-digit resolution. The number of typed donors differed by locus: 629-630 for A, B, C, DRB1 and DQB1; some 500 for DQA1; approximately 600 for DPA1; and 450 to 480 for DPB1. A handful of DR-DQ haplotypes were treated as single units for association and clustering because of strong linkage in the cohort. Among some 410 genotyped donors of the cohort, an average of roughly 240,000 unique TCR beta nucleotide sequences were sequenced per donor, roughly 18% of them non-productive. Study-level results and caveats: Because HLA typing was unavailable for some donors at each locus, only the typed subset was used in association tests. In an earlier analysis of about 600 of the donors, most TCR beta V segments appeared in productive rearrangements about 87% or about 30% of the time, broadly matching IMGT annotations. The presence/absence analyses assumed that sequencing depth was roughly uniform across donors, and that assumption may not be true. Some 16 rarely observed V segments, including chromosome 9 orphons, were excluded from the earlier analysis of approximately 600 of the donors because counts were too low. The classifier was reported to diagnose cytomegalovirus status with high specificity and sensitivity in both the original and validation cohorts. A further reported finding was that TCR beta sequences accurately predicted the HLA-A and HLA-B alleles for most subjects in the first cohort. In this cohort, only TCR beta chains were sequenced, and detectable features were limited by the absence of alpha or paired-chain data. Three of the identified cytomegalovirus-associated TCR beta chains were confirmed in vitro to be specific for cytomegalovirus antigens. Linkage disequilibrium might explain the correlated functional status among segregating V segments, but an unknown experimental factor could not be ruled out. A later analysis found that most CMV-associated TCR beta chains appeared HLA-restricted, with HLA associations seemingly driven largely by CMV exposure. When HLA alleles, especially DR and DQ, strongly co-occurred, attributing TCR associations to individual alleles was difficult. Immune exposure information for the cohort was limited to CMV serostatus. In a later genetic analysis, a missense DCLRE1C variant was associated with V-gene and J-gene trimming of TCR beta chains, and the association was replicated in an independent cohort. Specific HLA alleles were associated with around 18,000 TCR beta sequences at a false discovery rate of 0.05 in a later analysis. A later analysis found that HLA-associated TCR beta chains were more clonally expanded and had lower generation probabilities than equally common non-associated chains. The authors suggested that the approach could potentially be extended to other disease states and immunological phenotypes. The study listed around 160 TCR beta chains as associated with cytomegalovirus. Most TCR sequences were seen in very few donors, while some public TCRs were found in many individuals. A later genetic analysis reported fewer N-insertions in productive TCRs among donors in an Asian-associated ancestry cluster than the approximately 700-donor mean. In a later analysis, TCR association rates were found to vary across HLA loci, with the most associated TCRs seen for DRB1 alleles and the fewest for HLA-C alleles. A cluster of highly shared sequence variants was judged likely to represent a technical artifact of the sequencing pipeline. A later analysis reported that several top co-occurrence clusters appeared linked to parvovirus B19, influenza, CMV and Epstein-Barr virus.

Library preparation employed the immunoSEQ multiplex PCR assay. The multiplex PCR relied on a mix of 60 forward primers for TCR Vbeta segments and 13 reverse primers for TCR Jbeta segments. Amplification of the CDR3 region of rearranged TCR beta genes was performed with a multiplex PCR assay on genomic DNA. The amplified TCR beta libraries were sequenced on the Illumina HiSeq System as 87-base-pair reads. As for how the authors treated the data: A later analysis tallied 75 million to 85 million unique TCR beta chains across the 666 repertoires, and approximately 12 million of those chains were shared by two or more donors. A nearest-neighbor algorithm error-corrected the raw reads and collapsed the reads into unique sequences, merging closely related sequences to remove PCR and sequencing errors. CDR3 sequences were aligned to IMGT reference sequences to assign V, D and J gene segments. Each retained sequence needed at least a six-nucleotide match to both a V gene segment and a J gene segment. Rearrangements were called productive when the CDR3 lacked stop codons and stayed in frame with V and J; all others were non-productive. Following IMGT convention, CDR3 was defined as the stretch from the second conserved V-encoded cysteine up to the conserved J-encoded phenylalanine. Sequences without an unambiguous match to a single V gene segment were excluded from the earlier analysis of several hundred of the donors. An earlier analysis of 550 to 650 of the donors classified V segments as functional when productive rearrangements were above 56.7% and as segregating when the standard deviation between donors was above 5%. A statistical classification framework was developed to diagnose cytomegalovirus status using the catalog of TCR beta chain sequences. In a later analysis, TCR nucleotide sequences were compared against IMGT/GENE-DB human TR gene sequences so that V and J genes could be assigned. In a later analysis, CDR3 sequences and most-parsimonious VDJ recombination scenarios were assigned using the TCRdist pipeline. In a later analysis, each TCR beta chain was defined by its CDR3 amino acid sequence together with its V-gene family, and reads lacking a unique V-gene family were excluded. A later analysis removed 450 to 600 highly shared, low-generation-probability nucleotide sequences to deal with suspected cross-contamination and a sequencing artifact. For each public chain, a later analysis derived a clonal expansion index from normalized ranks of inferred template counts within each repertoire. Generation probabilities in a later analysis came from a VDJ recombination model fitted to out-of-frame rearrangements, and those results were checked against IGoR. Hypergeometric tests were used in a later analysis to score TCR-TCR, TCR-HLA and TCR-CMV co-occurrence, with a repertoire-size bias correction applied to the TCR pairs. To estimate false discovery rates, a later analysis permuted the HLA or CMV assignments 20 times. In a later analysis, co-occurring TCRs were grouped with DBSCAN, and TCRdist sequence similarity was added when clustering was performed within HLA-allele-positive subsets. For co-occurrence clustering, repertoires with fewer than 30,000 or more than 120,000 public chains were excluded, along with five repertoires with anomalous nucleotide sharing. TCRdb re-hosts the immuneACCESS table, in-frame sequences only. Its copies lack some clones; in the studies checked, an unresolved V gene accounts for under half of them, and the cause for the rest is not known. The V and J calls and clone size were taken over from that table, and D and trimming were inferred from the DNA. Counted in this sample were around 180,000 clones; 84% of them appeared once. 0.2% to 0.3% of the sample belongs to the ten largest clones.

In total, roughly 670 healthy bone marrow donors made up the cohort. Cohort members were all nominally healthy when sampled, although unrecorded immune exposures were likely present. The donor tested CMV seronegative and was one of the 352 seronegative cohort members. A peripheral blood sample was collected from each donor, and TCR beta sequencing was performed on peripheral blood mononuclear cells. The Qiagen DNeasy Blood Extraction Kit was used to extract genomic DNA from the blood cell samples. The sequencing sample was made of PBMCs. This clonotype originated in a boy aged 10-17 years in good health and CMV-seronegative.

The DNA sequence is TGTGCCAGCAGGCGCCCACTGGTAGTTAGCAATCAGCCCCAGCATTTT. It encodes CASRRPLVVSNQPQHF. The chain joins TRBV28 to TRBJ1-5; the D gene assignment is ambiguous. The V end loses 6 bases and the J end loses 0 bases, and a stretch of 15 bases separates them. The CDR3 sequence holds 16 residues, the cysteine and phenylalanine included. The entry retains the CDR3 DNA only, 48 bases that are in frame from base 1. Via the germline V gene, CDR1 is MDHEN and CDR2 SYDVKM.